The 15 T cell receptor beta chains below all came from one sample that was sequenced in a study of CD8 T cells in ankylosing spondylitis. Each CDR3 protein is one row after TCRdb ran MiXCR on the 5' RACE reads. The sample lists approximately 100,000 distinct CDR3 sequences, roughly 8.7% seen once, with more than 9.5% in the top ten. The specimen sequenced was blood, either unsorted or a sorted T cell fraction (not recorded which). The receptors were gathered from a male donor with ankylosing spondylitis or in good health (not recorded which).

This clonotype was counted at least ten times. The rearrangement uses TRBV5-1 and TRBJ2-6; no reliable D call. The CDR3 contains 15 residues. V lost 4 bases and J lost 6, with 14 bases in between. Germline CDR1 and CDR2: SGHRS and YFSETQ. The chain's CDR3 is CASSLASAAANVLTF. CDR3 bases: TGCGCCAGCAGCCTGGCCTCTGCTGCGGCCAACGTCCTGACTTTC.

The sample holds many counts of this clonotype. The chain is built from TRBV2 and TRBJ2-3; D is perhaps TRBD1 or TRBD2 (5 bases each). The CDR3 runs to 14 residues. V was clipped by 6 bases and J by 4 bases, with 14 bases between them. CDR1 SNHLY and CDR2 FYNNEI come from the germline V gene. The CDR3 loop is CASRAGGTSDTQYF. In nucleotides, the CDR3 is TGTGCCAGCAGGGCCGGTGGGACCTCAGATACGCAGTATTTT.

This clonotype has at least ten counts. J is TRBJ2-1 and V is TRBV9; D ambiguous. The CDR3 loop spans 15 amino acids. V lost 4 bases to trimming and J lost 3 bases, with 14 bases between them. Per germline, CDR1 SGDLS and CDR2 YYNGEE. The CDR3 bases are TGTGCCAGCAGCCCCCGGCCCGGGCGCTACAATGAGCAGTTCTTC. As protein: CASSPRPGRYNEQFF.

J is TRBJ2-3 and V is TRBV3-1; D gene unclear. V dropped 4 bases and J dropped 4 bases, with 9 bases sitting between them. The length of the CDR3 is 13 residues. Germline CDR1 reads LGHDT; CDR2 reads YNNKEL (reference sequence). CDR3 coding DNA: TGTGCCAGCAGCCTTCAAAGCGCAGATACGCAGTATTTT. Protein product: CASSLQSADTQYF.

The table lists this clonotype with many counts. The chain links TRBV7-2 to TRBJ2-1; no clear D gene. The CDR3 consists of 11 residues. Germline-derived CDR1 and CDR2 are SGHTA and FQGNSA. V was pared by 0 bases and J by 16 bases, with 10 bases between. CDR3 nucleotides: TGTGCCAGCAGCTTAGCTCGGGCCTTTTTCTTC. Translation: CASSLARAFFF.

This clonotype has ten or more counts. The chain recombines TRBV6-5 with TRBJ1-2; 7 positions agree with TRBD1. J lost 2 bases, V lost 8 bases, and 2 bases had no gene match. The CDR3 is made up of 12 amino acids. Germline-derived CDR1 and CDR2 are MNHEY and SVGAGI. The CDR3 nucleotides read TGTGCCAGCCAGACAGGGAACTATGGCTACACCTTC. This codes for CASQTGNYGYTF.

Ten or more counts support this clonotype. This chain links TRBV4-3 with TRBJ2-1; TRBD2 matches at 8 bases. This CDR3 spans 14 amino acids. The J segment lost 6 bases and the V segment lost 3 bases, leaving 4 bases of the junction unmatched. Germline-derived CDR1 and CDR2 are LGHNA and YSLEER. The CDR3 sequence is CASSQGTSLNEQFF. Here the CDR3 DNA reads TGCGCCAGCAGCCAGGGGACTAGTCTCAATGAGCAGTTCTTC.

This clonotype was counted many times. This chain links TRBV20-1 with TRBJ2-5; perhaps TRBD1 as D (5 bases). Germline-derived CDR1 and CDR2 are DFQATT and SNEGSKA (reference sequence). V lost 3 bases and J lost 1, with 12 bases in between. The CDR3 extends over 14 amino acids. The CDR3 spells CSARGLGAQETQYF. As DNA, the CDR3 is TGCAGTGCTAGGGGATTAGGGGCCCAAGAGACCCAGTACTTC.

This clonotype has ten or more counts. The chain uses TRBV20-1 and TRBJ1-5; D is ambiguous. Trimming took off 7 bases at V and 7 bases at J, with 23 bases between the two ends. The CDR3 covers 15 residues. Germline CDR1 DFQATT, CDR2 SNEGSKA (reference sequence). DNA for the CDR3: TGCAGTGGTGATCAAGACGCGGGTGCATCCCAGCCCCAGCATTTT. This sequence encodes CSGDQDAGASQPQHF.

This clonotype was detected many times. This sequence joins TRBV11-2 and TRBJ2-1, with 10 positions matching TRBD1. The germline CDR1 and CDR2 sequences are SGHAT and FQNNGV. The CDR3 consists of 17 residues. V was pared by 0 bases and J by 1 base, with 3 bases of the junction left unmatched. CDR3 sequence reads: CASSLESGQGSYNEQFF. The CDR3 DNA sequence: TGTGCCAGCAGCTTAGAATCGGGACAGGGGTCCTACAATGAGCAGTTCTTC.

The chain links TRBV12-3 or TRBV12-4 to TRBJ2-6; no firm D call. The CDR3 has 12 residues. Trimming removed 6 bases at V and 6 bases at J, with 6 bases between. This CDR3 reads CASSRMANVLTF. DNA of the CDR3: TGTGCCAGCAGCCGAATGGCCAACGTCCTGACTTTC.

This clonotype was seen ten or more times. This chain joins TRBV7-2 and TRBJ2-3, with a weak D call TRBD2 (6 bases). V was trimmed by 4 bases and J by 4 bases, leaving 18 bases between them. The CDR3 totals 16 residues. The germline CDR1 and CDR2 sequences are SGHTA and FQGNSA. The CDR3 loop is CASSSYRSGGADTQYF. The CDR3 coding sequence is TGTGCCAGCAGCTCCTACAGGTCCGGAGGGGCAGATACGCAGTATTTT.

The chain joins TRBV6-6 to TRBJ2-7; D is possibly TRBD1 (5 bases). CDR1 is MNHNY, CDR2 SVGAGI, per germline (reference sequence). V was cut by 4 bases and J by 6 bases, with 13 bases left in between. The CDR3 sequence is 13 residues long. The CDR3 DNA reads TGTGCCAGCAGTTTCCCAGGGAACGGCGAGCAGTACTTC. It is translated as CASSFPGNGEQYF.

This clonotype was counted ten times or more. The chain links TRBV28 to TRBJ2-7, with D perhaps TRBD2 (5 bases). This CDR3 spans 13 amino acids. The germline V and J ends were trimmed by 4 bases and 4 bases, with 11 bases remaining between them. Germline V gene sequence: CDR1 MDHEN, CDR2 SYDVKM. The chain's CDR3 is CASSSPPGYEQYF. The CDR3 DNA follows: TGTGCCAGCAGTTCCCCTCCGGGGTACGAGCAGTACTTC.

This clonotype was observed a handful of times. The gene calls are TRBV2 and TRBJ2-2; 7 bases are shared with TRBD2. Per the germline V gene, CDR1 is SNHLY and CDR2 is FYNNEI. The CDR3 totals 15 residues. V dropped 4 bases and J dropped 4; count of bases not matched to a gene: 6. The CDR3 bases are TGTGCCAGCAGTGCAGCGGGGCGATCCACCGGGGAGCTGTTTTTT. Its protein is CASSAAGRSTGELFF. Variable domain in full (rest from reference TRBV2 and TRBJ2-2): EPEVTQTPSHQVTQMGQEVILRCVPISNHLYFYWYRQILGQKVEFLVSFYNNEISEKSEIFDDQFSVERPDGSNFTLKIRSTKLEDSAMYFCASSAAGRSTGELFFGEGSRLTVL.